The rows below give T cell receptor beta chains drawn from one sample of a study of blood T cell repertoires in COVID-19. Produced via immunoSEQ multiplex PCR; TCRdb's table is partial and in-frame only. Of about 390,000 clones listed, about 87% are singletons. Sequenced sample: PBMCs or T cells enriched from blood (not recorded which). Receptors originate from a woman aged 45-59 years who had recovered from COVID-19. The CDR3 runs from the conserved cysteine through the conserved F or W. A D gene is named only where the DNA matches it firmly. Expanded clones get a size class; other rows say once, few or many, or leave the size out.

v_gene: TRBV29-1
d_gene: .
j_gene: TRBJ2-7
abundance: .
CDR3nt: TGCAGCGTCGTAGGGGGGGGCTTATACGAGCAGTACTTC
CDR3aa: CSVVGGGLYEQYF

v_gene: TRBV5-1
d_gene: .
j_gene: TRBJ1-3
abundance: .
CDR3nt: TGCGCCAGCAGCTTGAATACAGGGCTCTCTGGAAACACCATATATTTT
CDR3aa: CASSLNTGLSGNTIYF

v_gene: TRBV5-1
d_gene: TRBD1
j_gene: TRBJ2-1
abundance: .
CDR3nt: TGCGCCAGCAGCTTCACGGGACAGGGGAACGGGAATGAGCAGTTCTTC
CDR3aa: CASSFTGQGNGNEQFF

v_gene: TRBV7-6
d_gene: TRBD1
j_gene: TRBJ2-7
abundance: few
CDR3nt: TGTGCCAGCAGCTCTTCGACCGGGACAGGAAACGAGCAGTACTTC
CDR3aa: CASSSSTGTGNEQYF

v_gene: TRBV10-3
d_gene: .
j_gene: TRBJ2-1
abundance: .
CDR3nt: TGTGCCATCAGTGATCAGGGAAGAAATGAGCAGTTCTTC
CDR3aa: CAISDQGRNEQFF

v_gene: TRBV7-8
d_gene: .
j_gene: TRBJ1-1
abundance: .
CDR3nt: TGTGCCAGCAGCCAGGGGATGAACACTGAAGCTTTCTTT
CDR3aa: CASSQGMNTEAFF

v_gene: TRBV2
d_gene: .
j_gene: TRBJ2-7
abundance: once
CDR3nt: TGTGCCAGCAGTGAACTCCAGGAGACAGCCTACGAGCAGTACTTC
CDR3aa: CASSELQETAYEQYF

v_gene: TRBV6-1
d_gene: .
j_gene: TRBJ2-3
abundance: few
CDR3nt: TGTGCCAGCAGTGATGGACTTACAGATACGCAGTATTTT
CDR3aa: CASSDGLTDTQYF

v_gene: TRBV13
d_gene: TRBD2
j_gene: TRBJ2-1
abundance: .
CDR3nt: TGTGCCAGCAGCTTAGAAGGCGGGGGGTACAATGAGCAGTTCTTC
CDR3aa: CASSLEGGGYNEQFF

v_gene: TRBV6-5
d_gene: .
j_gene: TRBJ1-1
abundance: once
CDR3nt: TGTGCCAGCAGGCCAGGGGTAACGAACACTGAAGCTTTCTTT
CDR3aa: CASRPGVTNTEAFF

v_gene: TRBV21-1
d_gene: .
j_gene: TRBJ1-1
abundance: .
CDR3nt: TGTGCCAGCGGAAATGACAGGGGACGGAGGCCGAACACTGAAGCTTTCTTT
CDR3aa: CASGNDRGRRPNTEAFF

v_gene: TRBV19
d_gene: .
j_gene: TRBJ2-2
abundance: .
CDR3nt: TGTGCCAGTAGATATCAAGTAGACACCGGGGAGCTGTTTTTT
CDR3aa: CASRYQVDTGELFF

v_gene: TRBV19
d_gene: TRBD2
j_gene: TRBJ2-4
abundance: few
CDR3nt: TGTGCCAGTAGTATAGGATTAACGGGGGGAAACATTCAGTACTTC
CDR3aa: CASSIGLTGGNIQYF

v_gene: TRBV6-5
d_gene: .
j_gene: TRBJ1-1
abundance: .
CDR3nt: TGTGCCAGCATACGAGACATAAACACTGAAGCTTTCTTT
CDR3aa: CASIRDINTEAFF

v_gene: TRBV27
d_gene: TRBD1
j_gene: TRBJ2-2
abundance: .
CDR3nt: TGTGCCAGCGGATTACAGGGGGTATCCGGGGAGCTGTTTTTT
CDR3aa: CASGLQGVSGELFF

v_gene: TRBV19
d_gene: TRBD1
j_gene: TRBJ1-5
abundance: .
CDR3nt: TGTGCCAGTAGTGGGGACAGTGCCCGGTCCCAGCATTTT
CDR3aa: CASSGDSARSQHF

v_gene: TRBV14
d_gene: .
j_gene: TRBJ2-1
abundance: .
CDR3nt: TGTGCCAGCAGCCCAGGGTATGAGCAGTTCTTC
CDR3aa: CASSPGYEQFF

v_gene: TRBV5-1
d_gene: .
j_gene: TRBJ2-7
abundance: .
CDR3nt: TGCGCCAGCAGCTTGGCCGATGGGCTCTCCTACGAGCAGTACTTC
CDR3aa: CASSLADGLSYEQYF

v_gene: TRBV2
d_gene: TRBD2
j_gene: TRBJ2-7
abundance: .
CDR3nt: TGTGCCAGCACACTCCTTAGCGGGGGGGCGGGCGAGCAGTACTTC
CDR3aa: CASTLLSGGAGEQYF

v_gene: TRBV4-3
d_gene: .
j_gene: TRBJ2-7
abundance: .
CDR3nt: TGCGCCAGCAGCCAAGATTTAGCTGCCTACGAGCAGTACTTC
CDR3aa: CASSQDLAAYEQYF

v_gene: TRBV30
d_gene: TRBD1
j_gene: TRBJ1-2
abundance: .
CDR3nt: TGTGCCTGGATCAGACAGGGGGGAGGCTACACCTTC
CDR3aa: CAWIRQGGGYTF